This TCR beta chain was obtained from a study of OX40 agonist ivuxolimab in advanced cancers. Context from the whole study: Ivuxolimab was an agonistic, fully human IgG2 monoclonal antibody directed against OX40 (CD134), a costimulatory receptor. Partial responses were achieved by three dose-escalation patients, of whom one had hepatocellular carcinoma and two had cutaneous melanoma. The paper describes the monotherapy dose-escalation part (N of about 55 patients) of the phase I trial of ivuxolimab. A male proportion of around 81% and a mean age of around 60 years, ranging from about 23 to 79, were recorded for the dose-escalation cohort. Of the 50 or so patients in dose escalation, 19 had hepatocellular carcinoma, some 15 had melanoma, 9 had renal cell carcinoma and 9 had head and neck cancer. Intravenous ivuxolimab was administered to patients every 2 weeks at six dose levels: 0.01, 0.1, 0.3, 1.5, 3 and 10 mg/kg. Patients were allowed to have had prior anti-PD-1, anti-PD-L1 or anti-CTLA-4 therapy, and 30% to 40% of the dose-escalation patients had previously received checkpoint inhibitors. The point of sequencing TCRbeta in the periphery was to test whether ivuxolimab changed TCR sequence diversity and drove clonal T-cell expansion. The research as a whole found: Low levels of normalized T-cell clonal expansion were also shown by some nonresponding patients. Antigen specificity was not determined for the clonally expanded peripheral T cells. After ivuxolimab, expanded clones were on average more numerous among CD8+ T cells than among CD4+ T cells. At doses of 0.1 to 3.0 mg/kg, clonal expansion of both CD4+ and CD8+ T cells in blood was seen between baseline and week 6. In partial responders in the 0.1-3.0 mg/kg groups, normalized peripheral clonal expansion was found to be among the lowest, especially among CD8+ T cells.

To sequence the TCRbeta CDR3 region, genomic DNA was isolated from the sorted cells. The immunoSEQ Assay was used to sequence the TCRbeta CDR3 regions. Sourced from immuneACCESS, this table was stored by TCRdb with only in-frame sequences that have V and J called. A share of the clones is absent; for the studies checked, an unresolved V gene accounts for under half, and the remainder has no known explanation. Recorded for this sample are about 79,000 clones; less than 95% of them occurred a single time. The ten largest clones add up to under 0.35% of the sample. Points on this clone: No cognate antigen has been identified for it. No much larger clonotype is one base removed from it; base qualities were not supplied.

The V end gives up 6 bases and the J end 7 bases, leaving 8 bases in the junction not matched to a gene. The CDR3 holds 14 amino acids from the cysteine to the phenylalanine. The retained sequence is limited to the CDR3, 42 bases, with the frame set at the first base. As encoded in the germline V gene, CDR1 is MNHNS while CDR2 is SASEGT. Patients with autoimmune disease history or receiving systemic immunosuppression were excluded from the trial. Peripheral blood for TCR sequencing was drawn from every dose cohort at baseline, at cycle 4 day 1 and at cycle 7 day 1. The samples were drawn from a first-in-human, open-label, multicenter phase I dose-escalation trial of ivuxolimab. Adults with locally advanced or metastatic head and neck squamous cell, hepatocellular, melanoma or renal cell carcinoma were enrolled in the trial. Before TCR sequencing, CD4+ T cells and CD8+ T cells were sorted from peripheral blood as separate populations.

Sequenced here: CD4+ or CD8+ T cells sorted from blood, sampled in a trial of the OX40 agonist ivuxolimab. This receptor was taken from an adult with an advanced solid tumor such as melanoma, head and neck, liver or kidney cancer. This sequence uses TRBV6-1 and TRBJ2-1; 8 central bases correspond to TRBD2. This receptor has the CDR3 CASSSPSGGNEQFF. In nucleotides, the sequence is TGTGCCAGCAGCTCCCCAAGCGGGGGAAATGAGCAGTTCTTC.